What follows describes a single T cell receptor beta chain. Antigen specificity is unknown. As to time point: more than ten months of natalizumab therapy. At 6 months of natalizumab came T1, and at 12 months came T2. This sample was taken from a study of multiple sclerosis patients with progressive multifocal leukoencephalopathy. This CDR3 has 15 amino acids. The V and J ends lost 1 base and 2 bases respectively, with 11 bases between them. Germline-derived CDR1 and CDR2 are MNHEY and SMNVEV (reference sequence). Repertoires were generated with immunoSEQ multiplex PCR, while TCRdb's copy carries only in-frame clones and drops some. The table includes more than 20,000 clones, less than 95% detected once. Whole-study results and caveats: It is unclear whether the findings reflect JC virus infection or general immunocompromise.

Sequences were derived from PBMCs, sampled from a patient treated with natalizumab. The sequence derives from a man aged 25-45 years with multiple sclerosis. This rearrangement joins TRBV27 to TRBJ2-5; the D gene is possibly TRBD2 (5 bases). CDR3: CASSLYPDSQETQYF. CDR3 bases: TGTGCCAGCAGTTTATACCCGGACTCTCAAGAGACCCAGTACTTC.